The 30 T cell receptor beta chains below come from one sample, sequenced in a study of PD-1 blockade in classical Hodgkin lymphoma. With no exception, relapse followed autologous stem cell transplantation in all patients, and brentuximab vedotin exposure varied. Profiling relied on immunoSEQ multiplex PCR, and the TCRdb table lists in-frame clones only, not all of them. The sample includes about 24,000 clones, around 81% of them seen just once. Sequences were derived from peripheral blood mononuclear cells (PBMCs), sampled before the second cycle of nivolumab. The receptor set was obtained from a human donor with classical Hodgkin lymphoma.

This clone was seen once. The rearrangement links TRBV19 to TRBJ2-1, with 7 bases identical to TRBD1. The CDR3 is 15 residues long. V lost 6 bases, J lost 4 bases, and 9 bases stayed unmatched. Germline CDR1 and CDR2: LNHDA and SQIVND (reference sequence). The CDR3 nucleotides read TGTGCCAGTAGACCCGGGACAGTGGTTTACAATGAGCAGTTCTTC. Its protein is CASRPGTVVYNEQFF.

The chain combines TRBV9 with TRBJ1-2, with D maybe TRBD1 (5 bases). Trimming shortened V by 0 bases and J by 4 bases, and 16 bases separated the two germline ends. The CDR3 extends over 16 amino acids. The germline gives CDR1 SGDLS, CDR2 YYNGEE. This chain's CDR3 is CASSVGGGGGGYGYTF. CDR3 in DNA: TGTGCCAGCAGCGTAGGTGGTGGCGGGGGAGGCTATGGCTACACCTTC.

The chain employs TRBV5-5 and TRBJ1-1; no clear D. The V and J ends lost 4 bases and 2 bases respectively, with 9 bases between them. The CDR3 covers 13 residues. CDR1 is SGHKS and CDR2 is YYEKEE in the germline V gene (reference sequence). CDR3 in DNA: TGTGCCAGCAGCGCCCGTTCTAACACTGAAGCTTTCTTT. Translation: CASSARSNTEAFF.

The genes are TRBV11-2 and TRBJ2-5; TRBD2 agrees at 9 bases. This CDR3 comprises 17 residues. The trim removed 5 bases at V and 4 bases at J, leaving 14 bases unmatched. The V gene's germline CDR1 is SGHAT and CDR2 FQNNGV. The DNA for the CDR3 is TGTGCCAGCAGCGTTGTAGGCGGGAGGGCCTCCGGAGAGACCCAGTACTTC. Its translation: CASSVVGGRASGETQYF.

This clone was picked up many times. The chain is built from TRBV5-8 and TRBJ2-2, with D possibly matching TRBD2 (6 bases). Germline loops: CDR1 SGHTS, CDR2 YDEGEE. Between the trimmed V and J ends, which lost 3 bases and 1 base, there was a span of 19 bases. This CDR3 is 18 amino acids long. The CDR3 reads CASSSHIWGEKNTGELFF. As DNA, the CDR3 is TGTGCCAGCAGCTCCCATATATGGGGGGAGAAGAACACCGGGGAGCTGTTTTTT. The full variable domain, its missing parts supplied by reference TRBV5-8 and TRBJ2-2, is EAGVTQSPTHLIKTRGQQATLRCSPISGHTSVYWYQQALGLGLQFLLWYDEGEERNRGNFPPRFSGRQFPNYSSELNVNALELEDSALYLCASSSHIWGEKNTGELFFGEGSRLTVL.

The rearrangement links TRBV14 to TRBJ2-1; tentatively, D is TRBD1 (5 bases). In germline, CDR1 is SGHDN, CDR2 FVKESK. The CDR3 covers 17 residues. Between the trimmed V and J ends, which lost 0 bases and 1 base, there was a span of 13 bases. CDR3 residues: CASSQDSGRVSYNEQFF. The CDR3, as DNA: TGTGCCAGCAGCCAAGATTCGGGCAGGGTATCCTACAATGAGCAGTTCTTC.

The J gene is TRBJ2-5, the V gene TRBV5-4; 14 positions agree with TRBD2. V was pared by 4 bases and J by 2 bases, with 4 bases of the junction left unmatched. This CDR3 spans 16 amino acids. Germline loops: CDR1 SGHNT, CDR2 YYREEE (reference sequence). DNA for the CDR3: TGTGCCAGCAGCCCGACTAGCGGGAGGGGGCAAGAGACCCAGTACTTC. Protein product: CASSPTSGRGQETQYF. Full variable domain (remainder filled in from reference TRBV5-4 and TRBJ2-5): ETGVTQSPTHLIKTRGQQVTLRCSSQSGHNTVSWYQQALGQGPQFIFQYYREEENGRGNFPPRFSGLQFPNYSSELNVNALELDDSALYLCASSPTSGRGQETQYFGPGTRLLVL.

The chain couples TRBV14 to TRBJ2-6; D is uncertain. The CDR3 covers 12 residues. The germline V gene encodes CDR1 SGHDN and CDR2 FVKESK. V lost 4 bases to trimming and J lost 8 bases, with 6 bases between them. Here the CDR3 reads CASSPTTNVLTF. For the CDR3, the DNA is TGTGCCAGCAGCCCAACTACCAACGTCCTGACTTTC.

V is TRBV5-6 and J is TRBJ2-7, with 7 positions matching TRBD2. Per the germline V gene, CDR1 is SGHDT and CDR2 is YYEEEE. The CDR3 totals 14 residues. V shed 6 bases, J shed 4 bases, and the junction held 10 bases outside the gene matches. The DNA of the CDR3 is TGTGCCAGCACCCGCGGGGAGGGCTTTTACGAGCAGTACTTC. Its protein product is CASTRGEGFYEQYF. Looking up the rest from reference TRBV5-6 and TRBJ2-7 gives the full variable domain: DAGVTQSPTHLIKTRGQQVTLRCSPKSGHDTVSWYQQALGQGPQFIFQYYEEEERQRGNFPDRFSGHQFPNYSSELNVNALLLGDSALYLCASTRGEGFYEQYFGPGTRLTVT.

This chain links TRBV15 with TRBJ1-2; 8 bases match TRBD1. V was clipped by 4 bases and J by 5 bases; unmatched bases: 9. Germline CDR1 is LNHNV and CDR2 is YYDKDF (reference sequence). The CDR3 runs to 15 residues. CDR3 bases: TGTGCCACCAGCACAGGGACAGGAGGGGGGTATGGCTACACCTTC. Protein product: CATSTGTGGGYGYTF.

In its sample, this clone was seen a few times. The chain employs TRBV21-1 and TRBJ1-5; TRBD1, the D gene given by the table, was not confirmed from the DNA. TRBV21-1 is assigned pseudogene status. CDR3 length equals 17 residues. This chain's CDR3 is CASSSYTNRDSNQPQHF. DNA for the CDR3: TGTGCCAGCAGCTCATATACCAACAGGGATAGCAATCAGCCCCAGCATTTT.

The chain joins TRBV18 to TRBJ1-4; D is undetermined. The V gene's germline CDR1 is KGHSH and CDR2 LQKENI. V lost 0 bases and J lost 8, with 16 bases in between. The CDR3 length is 16 residues. The CDR3 DNA reads as TGTGCCAGCTCACCACCGAGGGAAAGGAAGCCGGAAAAACTGTTTTTT. It specifies CASSPPRERKPEKLFF.

The chain has TRBV29-1 and TRBJ1-2; D not resolved. Trimming took 3 bases from V and 0 from J, leaving 8 bases between them. The CDR3 runs 13 residues. The germline V gene has CDR1 SQVTM and CDR2 ANQGSEA. This CDR3 reads CSVDDIANYGYTF. In nucleotides, the CDR3 is TGCAGCGTTGACGACATAGCTAACTATGGCTACACCTTC.

The J gene is TRBJ2-7, the V gene TRBV7-9, with D tentatively TRBD1 (6 bases). This CDR3 is built from 14 residues. Trimming shortened V by 0 bases and J by 5 bases, and 11 bases separated the two germline ends. CDR1 SEHNR and CDR2 FQNEAQ come from the germline V gene (reference sequence). CDR3 protein: CASSLALAGDEQYF. Written as DNA, the CDR3 is TGTGCCAGCAGCTTAGCGTTGGCAGGGGACGAGCAGTACTTC.

This clone is judged medium-sized (0.01 to 0.1%). V usage is TRBV11-2 and J usage is TRBJ1-6, with D possibly being TRBD1 (5 bases). V lost 9 bases and J 7 bases, leaving 19 bases between the germline ends. CDR1 and CDR2 (germline): SGHAT, FQNNGV. This CDR3 is 15 amino acids long. CDR3 in DNA: TGTGCCAGTAGGGCCGAAGGGGCACGGAATTCACCCCTCCACTTT. Translated: CASRAEGARNSPLHF.

CDR3 in amino acids: CASSPRGAGPNEKLFF. DNA of the CDR3: TGTGCCAGCAGCCCCAGGGGTGCAGGACCTAATGAAAAACTGTTTTTT. V is TRBV5-8 and J is TRBJ1-4, with a possible D match to TRBD1 (6 bases). The V end was cut by 4 bases, the J end by 3 bases, with 16 bases between. Per the germline V gene, CDR1 is SGHTS and CDR2 is YDEGEE. CDR3 length: 16 amino acids.

V gene TRBV2 combines with J gene TRBJ2-2; D is perhaps TRBD2 (7 bases). The CDR3 consists of 15 residues. Germline CDR1 is SNHLY and CDR2 is FYNNEI. V was trimmed by 8 bases and J by 4 bases, leaving 17 bases between them. CDR3 DNA sequence: TGTGCCAGCTCAGTATGGGGGGGGCCCACCGGGGAGCTGTTTTTT. This encodes CASSVWGGPTGELFF.

The genes are TRBV5-4 and TRBJ2-2; TRBD1 is a possible D gene (5 bases). Trimming left V 4 bases short and J 7 bases short, with 14 bases between. Germline lookup yields CDR1 SGHNT and CDR2 YYREEE (reference sequence). The CDR3 is made up of 14 amino acids. The CDR3 is CASSPTDSDGELFF. In nucleotides, the CDR3 is TGTGCCAGCAGCCCTACAGACAGTGACGGGGAGCTGTTTTTT.

This clone was seen only once. The chain combines TRBV29-1 with TRBJ2-7; possible D gene TRBD1, 6 bases. Germline loops: CDR1 SQVTM, CDR2 ANQGSEA. The CDR3 contains 17 residues. Between the trimmed V and J ends, which lost 1 base and 7 bases, there was a span of 26 bases. CDR3 sequence (DNA): TGCAGCGTTGAAGGGGGCACAGGGTCCATCAGGCCTGGGGAGCAGTACTTC. Amino acid sequence: CSVEGGTGSIRPGEQYF.

Only one count was recorded for this clone. This sequence joins TRBV7-9 and TRBJ2-1; D perhaps matches TRBD2 (5 bases). Trimming took off 1 base at V and 2 bases at J, with 15 bases between the two ends. This CDR3 has 17 amino acids. Germline V lookup: CDR1 SEHNR, CDR2 FQNEAQ (reference sequence). CDR3 in amino acids: CASSLGLIHEAYNEQFF. The CDR3, as DNA: TGTGCCAGCAGCTTAGGACTAATCCACGAGGCCTACAATGAGCAGTTCTTC. Together with reference TRBV7-9 and TRBJ2-1, the CDR3 gives the full variable domain: DTGVSQNPRHKITKRGQNVTFRCDPISEHNRLYWYRQTLGQGPEFLTYFQNEAQLEKSRLLSDRFSAERPKGSFSTLEIQRTEQGDSAMYLCASSLGLIHEAYNEQFFGPGTRLTVL.

This clone qualifies as medium-sized. V gene TRBV6-6 combines with J gene TRBJ1-5, with TRBD1 matching 8 bases. The CDR3 covers 15 residues. The J segment lost 9 bases and the V segment lost 2 bases, leaving 9 bases of the junction unmatched. CDR1 is MNHNY and CDR2 is SVGAGI in the germline V gene (reference sequence). The CDR3 DNA sequence: TGTGCCAGCAGTTACGTGGCAGGGGGCTCTGGGCCCCAGCATTTT. Its translation is CASSYVAGGSGPQHF.

This clone is a singleton in its sample. V and J are TRBV9 and TRBJ2-2; D might be TRBD2 (5 bases). This CDR3 is 16 amino acids long. Germline V lookup: CDR1 SGDLS, CDR2 YYNGEE. The V end was cut by 4 bases, the J end by 0 bases, with 13 bases between. CDR3: CASSPREDSNTGELFF. Written as DNA, the CDR3 is TGTGCCAGCAGCCCCCGGGAAGACTCGAACACCGGGGAGCTGTTTTTT.

V gene TRBV9 combines with J gene TRBJ2-6; possibly TRBD2 for D (5 bases). Deletions cut 6 bases from V and 0 bases from J, with 10 bases between. This CDR3 is built from 15 residues. Germline-derived CDR1 and CDR2 are SGDLS and YYNGEE. The CDR3 bases are TGTGCCAGCACCTCCGGGGACTCTGGGGCCAACGTCCTGACTTTC. This codes for CASTSGDSGANVLTF.

The chain joins TRBV2 to TRBJ1-5; possible D gene TRBD1, 5 bases. Germline-derived CDR1 and CDR2 are SNHLY and FYNNEI. Trimming shortened V by 4 bases and J by 7 bases, and 11 bases separated the two germline ends. The CDR3 spans 13 residues. As DNA, the CDR3 is TGTGCCAGCAGTGCAGGGCAGGACCAGCCCCAGCATTTT. Translated, it gives CASSAGQDQPQHF.

The gene calls are TRBV19 and TRBJ1-4; D gene unclear. The CDR3 consists of 13 residues. The V gene's germline CDR1 is LNHDA and CDR2 SQIVND (reference sequence). The V end lost 7 bases, the J end lost 1 base, and 7 bases lay between the germline ends. This CDR3 reads CASKTVTNEKLFF. CDR3 bases: TGTGCCAGTAAGACTGTAACTAATGAAAAACTGTTTTTT. The full variable domain, with the rest looked up from reference TRBV19 and TRBJ1-4, is DGGITQSPKYLFRKEGQNVTLSCEQNLNHDAMYWYRQDPGQGLRLIYYSQIVNDFQKGDIAEGYSVSREKKESFPLTVTSAQKNPTAFYLCASKTVTNEKLFFGSGTQLSVL.

The V and J genes are TRBV21-1 and TRBJ2-7. TRBV21-1 is noted as a pseudogene. This CDR3 region has 16 residues. The DNA of the CDR3 is TGTGCCAGCAGCAGGGTTTGGACGTCACCCCCTTACGAGCAGTACTTC. It codes for CASSRVWTSPPYEQYF.

CDR3 region: CASSFAGLAYEQYF. In nucleotides, the CDR3 is TGTGCCAGCAGCTTTGCGGGACTAGCCTACGAGCAGTACTTC. The chain uses TRBV21-1 and TRBJ2-7; the tabulated D call, TRBD2, remains unverified against the DNA. TRBV21-1 corresponds to a pseudogene. The CDR3 sequence is 14 residues long.

The genes are TRBV5-5 and TRBJ2-5; 8 nucleotides line up with TRBD2. CDR1 SGHKS and CDR2 YYEKEE come from the germline V gene (reference sequence). After removal of 0 bases from V and 2 bases from J, the junction contained 9 bases not matched to a gene. This CDR3 is 17 amino acids long. The CDR3 protein is CASSLAPGGSLQETQYF. CDR3 in DNA: TGTGCCAGCAGCTTGGCCCCGGGGGGGAGCTTACAAGAGACCCAGTACTTC. Drawing the rest from reference TRBV5-5 and TRBJ2-5, the complete variable domain is DAGVTQSPTHLIKTRGQQVTLRCSPISGHKSVSWYQQVLGQGPQFIFQYYEKEERGRGNFPDRFSARQFPNYSSELNVNALLLGDSALYLCASSLAPGGSLQETQYFGPGTRLLVL.

The chain recombines TRBV11-2 with TRBJ2-5; TRBD2 matches at 8 bases. CDR3 length: 16 amino acids. Germline V gene sequence: CDR1 SGHAT, CDR2 FQNNGV. V was pared by 3 bases and J by 5 bases, with 11 bases of the junction left unmatched. CDR3 sequence reads: CASSFWSGGVMETQYF. The CDR3 bases are TGTGCCAGCAGCTTCTGGTCGGGGGGGGTGATGGAGACCCAGTACTTC.

The rearrangement joins TRBV5-6 to TRBJ2-5, with D perhaps TRBD1 (7 bases). CDR1 and CDR2 from the germline V gene are SGHDT and YYEEEE. V was shortened by 4 bases and J by 5 bases, with 18 bases between the two germline ends. The CDR3 is 15 amino acids. In DNA, the CDR3 is TGTGCCAGCAGCAGAAACAGGGGCGGAGGGGAGACCCAGTACTTC. Its protein product is CASSRNRGGGETQYF.